Reported below is one TCR beta chain. Its antigen remains unknown. Looked up from germline, CDR1 is LNHNV and CDR2 is YYDKDF (reference sequence). Trimming removed 1 base from V and 0 bases from J, with 16 bases in between. The CDR3 has 17 residues. These data originate in a study of CD8 T cells in ankylosing spondylitis. Whole-study results and caveats: According to the report, clones linked to the disease were significantly enriched in matched synovial fluid samples taken from ankylosing spondylitis patients. Earlier literature documents some of the motif variants in reactive arthritis synovial fluid and blood. In ankylosing spondylitis blood, a motif of roughly 8 highly homologous TCR beta variants appeared characteristic.

With molecular barcodes, quantitative 5'-RACE was used to make the TCR beta libraries. Via MiXCR, TCRdb re-called the 5' RACE reads, giving one row per CDR3 protein. Of a few hundred thousand distinct CDR3 sequences listed, over 9.5% were seen once; the top ten hold almost 7%. The origin of this receptor is a male donor with ankylosing spondylitis. The rearrangement uses TRBV15 and TRBJ2-7; D may be TRBD1 (5 bases). The sequencing sample was made of blood, either unsorted or a sorted T cell fraction (not recorded which). In DNA, the CDR3 is TGTGCCACCAGCAGAGGTGGCGTCGGACACAGCTCCTACGAGCAGTACTTC. It encodes CATSRGGVGHSSYEQYF.